The text below deals with one TCR beta chain. Its antigen is unknown. CD45RO negativity and positive selection for CCR7 defined naive CD8 cells, a population that excluded terminally differentiated effector memory CD45RA+ cells. V lost 2 bases and J lost 5; bases outside the gene matches: 8. Per germline, CDR1 MNHEY and CDR2 SMNVEV (reference sequence). The CDR3 spans 16 residues. An assay was performed, and its level was deep. TCRdb's copy holds only in-frame clones and misses some; the assay was immunoSEQ multiplex PCR. The data contain about 820,000 clones, nearly 95% of them seen just once; the ten biggest clones take up approximately 25%. The data derive from a study of shared clonotypes between healthy human individuals. Turning to the study itself: For every donor, three CD4 naive, three CD4 memory, two CD8 naive and one CD8 memory plates were used.

Study-wide points: Rarefaction exposed incomplete sorted-subset sequencing despite large depth.

The chain links TRBV27 to TRBJ1-4; 7 positions agree with TRBD1. The TCR comes from a man younger than 40 in good health. The sample comprised naive CD8+ T cells sorted from blood. The CDR3, as DNA: TGTGCCAGCAGTTTAATGGCGGACAGGAGAAATGAAAAACTGTTTTTT. Its protein is CASSLMADRRNEKLFF.